A selection of T cell receptor beta chains follows, all from one sample in a study of cytotoxic CD8 clonotypes in ibrutinib-treated CLL. Using immunoSEQ multiplex PCR, the repertoire was profiled, and TCRdb retains in-frame clones only, with some absent. The table lists 200,000 to 250,000 clones, about three quarters of them singletons. Source: PBMCs, taken after 24 months of ibrutinib treatment. These receptors were taken from a human donor with chronic lymphocytic leukemia. Both conserved end residues are part of each CDR3. The D gene is left open where the match is weak. Only part of the rows carry a size: once, few, many, or a class if the clone is expanded.

d_gene: TRBD1; j_gene: TRBJ2-7; abundance: .; v_gene: TRBV11-2; CDR3nt: TGTGCCAGCAGCTTCGGGACAGGGTTTTCCTACGAGCAGTACTTC; CDR3aa: CASSFGTGFSYEQYF
d_gene: .; j_gene: TRBJ2-2; abundance: .; v_gene: TRBV7-2; CDR3nt: TGTGCCAGCAGCTCAACCACCACGAACACCGGGGAGCTGTTTTTT; CDR3aa: CASSSTTTNTGELFF
d_gene: .; j_gene: TRBJ2-5; abundance: .; v_gene: TRBV15; CDR3nt: TGTGCCACCAGCAGAGGAAGCTCAGTAGAGACCCAGTACTTC; CDR3aa: CATSRGSSVETQYF
d_gene: TRBD1; j_gene: TRBJ2-1; abundance: few; v_gene: TRBV28; CDR3nt: TGTGCCAGCAGGGACAGGGTGGCCTACGACAATGAGCAGTTCTTC; CDR3aa: CASRDRVAYDNEQFF
d_gene: .; j_gene: TRBJ2-2; abundance: .; v_gene: TRBV25-1; CDR3nt: TGTGCCAGCAGTGAATCCCGCGGGAAGAACACCGGGGAGCTGTTTTTT; CDR3aa: CASSESRGKNTGELFF
d_gene: .; j_gene: TRBJ2-2; abundance: .; v_gene: TRBV9; CDR3nt: TGTGCCAGCAGCCTCCGGTTTGCGAACACCGGGGAGCTGTTTTTT; CDR3aa: CASSLRFANTGELFF
d_gene: .; j_gene: TRBJ2-1; abundance: .; v_gene: TRBV10-3; CDR3nt: TGTGCCATCAGCCTGACTAGTCCCAATGAGCAGTTCTTC; CDR3aa: CAISLTSPNEQFF
d_gene: .; j_gene: TRBJ2-5; abundance: .; v_gene: TRBV5-4; CDR3nt: TGTGCCAGCAGCCATTGGGACCCAGCGGTCCAAGAGACCCAGTACTTC; CDR3aa: CASSHWDPAVQETQYF
d_gene: TRBD2; j_gene: TRBJ2-3; abundance: .; v_gene: TRBV18; CDR3nt: TGTGCCAGCTCACCACAATCCGCGGGAGGTAGGGATACGCAGTATTTT; CDR3aa: CASSPQSAGGRDTQYF
d_gene: .; j_gene: TRBJ1-5; abundance: once; v_gene: TRBV28; CDR3nt: TGTGCCAGCAAGGACCCAAATCAGCCCCAGCATTTT; CDR3aa: CASKDPNQPQHF
d_gene: TRBD2; j_gene: TRBJ2-1; abundance: .; v_gene: TRBV7-9; CDR3nt: TGTGCCAGCAGTTCACGGGTGACTAGCGGATTAAATGAGCAGTTCTTC; CDR3aa: CASSSRVTSGLNEQFF
d_gene: TRBD2; j_gene: TRBJ2-1; abundance: .; v_gene: TRBV19; CDR3nt: TGTGCCAGTAGTATAGGGTCCGGGCGGGAGTACAATGAGCAGTTCTTC; CDR3aa: CASSIGSGREYNEQFF
d_gene: TRBD1; j_gene: TRBJ1-3; abundance: .; v_gene: TRBV19; CDR3nt: TGTGCCAGTAGTCAAGGGGGCCTCTCTGGAAACACCATATATTTT; CDR3aa: CASSQGGLSGNTIYF
d_gene: .; j_gene: TRBJ2-7; abundance: once; v_gene: TRBV7-9; CDR3nt: TGTGCCAGCAGCACAGGGATGAGGGTCGAGCAGTACTTC; CDR3aa: CASSTGMRVEQYF
d_gene: .; j_gene: TRBJ1-2; abundance: .; v_gene: TRBV2; CDR3nt: TGTGCCAGCAGTCAGATGGCTACTAACTATGGCTACACCTTC; CDR3aa: CASSQMATNYGYTF
d_gene: .; j_gene: TRBJ2-5; abundance: once; v_gene: TRBV21-1; CDR3nt: TGTGCCAGCAGCATTAAAGAGACCCAGTACTTC; CDR3aa: CASSIKETQYF
d_gene: .; j_gene: TRBJ2-7; abundance: once; v_gene: TRBV29-1; CDR3nt: TGCAGCGTTAGCGCAGGGGCCTACGAGCAGTACTTC; CDR3aa: CSVSAGAYEQYF
d_gene: TRBD2; j_gene: TRBJ2-1; abundance: few; v_gene: TRBV7-9; CDR3nt: TGTGCCAGCCCGGGACTAGCGGGGGTTGGGGGAGAGTTCTTC; CDR3aa: CASPGLAGVGGEFF
d_gene: .; j_gene: TRBJ1-2; abundance: .; v_gene: TRBV5-6; CDR3nt: TGTGCCAGCAGCTCTACCCCGCAGGGTAACTATGGCTACACCTTC; CDR3aa: CASSSTPQGNYGYTF
d_gene: .; j_gene: TRBJ2-7; abundance: .; v_gene: TRBV28; CDR3nt: TGTGCCAGCAGTTTATACCAGGGGGGAACCTACGAGCAGTACTTC; CDR3aa: CASSLYQGGTYEQYF
d_gene: TRBD1; j_gene: TRBJ1-5; abundance: .; v_gene: TRBV4-2; CDR3nt: TGTGCCAGCAGCCAAGCAGGGGGCGATCAGCCCCAGCATTTT; CDR3aa: CASSQAGGDQPQHF
d_gene: .; j_gene: TRBJ2-7; abundance: .; v_gene: TRBV7-2; CDR3nt: TGTGCCAGCAGCTTAGGGGGGCGGGAGACCTACGAGCAGTACTTC; CDR3aa: CASSLGGRETYEQYF
d_gene: .; j_gene: TRBJ1-1; abundance: .; v_gene: TRBV7-9; CDR3nt: TGTGCCAGCAGCTTATCAGGGGCTCCTGAAGCTTTCTTT; CDR3aa: CASSLSGAPEAFF
d_gene: .; j_gene: TRBJ2-3; abundance: .; v_gene: TRBV6-5; CDR3nt: TGTGCCAGCAGTTACAGTCAAACCACAGATACGCAGTATTTT; CDR3aa: CASSYSQTTDTQYF
d_gene: .; j_gene: TRBJ2-7; abundance: .; v_gene: TRBV20-1; CDR3nt: TGCAGTGCTCGACTAGACGACGAGCAGTACTTC; CDR3aa: CSARLDDEQYF
d_gene: TRBD1; j_gene: TRBJ1-1; abundance: .; v_gene: TRBV30; CDR3nt: TGTGCCTGGAGGGCAACCGGGACAGCGAACACTGAAGCTTTCTTT; CDR3aa: CAWRATGTANTEAFF
d_gene: .; j_gene: TRBJ2-7; abundance: .; v_gene: TRBV29-1; CDR3nt: TGCAGCGTTGAAGGGACGTCAGACTACGAGCAGTACTTC; CDR3aa: CSVEGTSDYEQYF
d_gene: TRBD1; j_gene: TRBJ2-1; abundance: .; v_gene: TRBV19; CDR3nt: TGTGCCAGTAGTATTAGGGCAGGGGGCAAGAATGAGCAGTTCTTC; CDR3aa: CASSIRAGGKNEQFF
d_gene: .; j_gene: TRBJ1-4; abundance: .; v_gene: TRBV29-1; CDR3nt: TGCAGCGTGGTGGGACTTGGGGAAAAACTGTTTTTT; CDR3aa: CSVVGLGEKLFF
d_gene: .; j_gene: TRBJ1-5; abundance: .; v_gene: TRBV5-6; CDR3nt: TGTGCCAGCAGCTCCCAGGGGTATAGCAATCAGCCCCAGCATTTT; CDR3aa: CASSSQGYSNQPQHF
d_gene: .; j_gene: TRBJ2-5; abundance: once; v_gene: TRBV20-1; CDR3nt: TGCAGTGCTCCAGGACAAGAGACCCAGTACTTC; CDR3aa: CSAPGQETQYF
d_gene: .; j_gene: TRBJ2-1; abundance: .; v_gene: TRBV7-2; CDR3nt: TGTGCCAGCAGTCATCGTGTGGGGGACAATGAGCAGTTCTTC; CDR3aa: CASSHRVGDNEQFF
d_gene: TRBD1; j_gene: TRBJ2-7; abundance: .; v_gene: TRBV11-2; CDR3nt: TGTGCCAGCAGCACGTCGACAGGGTACTCCTACGAGCAGTACTTC; CDR3aa: CASSTSTGYSYEQYF
d_gene: .; j_gene: TRBJ1-1; abundance: .; v_gene: TRBV28; CDR3nt: TGTGCCAGCAGTCGGTCAGGGGACACTGAAGCTTTCTTT; CDR3aa: CASSRSGDTEAFF
d_gene: .; j_gene: TRBJ1-4; abundance: .; v_gene: TRBV28; CDR3nt: TGTGCCACGTATGGGGGGAATGAAAAACTGTTTTTT; CDR3aa: CATYGGNEKLFF
d_gene: .; j_gene: TRBJ1-4; abundance: .; v_gene: TRBV10-2; CDR3nt: TGCGCCAGCAGTGGGGGACACCAGGGGGAAAAACTGTTTTTT; CDR3aa: CASSGGHQGEKLFF
d_gene: .; j_gene: TRBJ2-1; abundance: .; v_gene: TRBV11-3; CDR3nt: TGTGCCAGCAGCTCGGGCCATGAGCAGTTCTTC; CDR3aa: CASSSGHEQFF
d_gene: .; j_gene: TRBJ2-7; abundance: .; v_gene: TRBV28; CDR3nt: TGTGCCAGCAGTTCGGACCTACCCTACGAGCAGTACTTC; CDR3aa: CASSSDLPYEQYF
d_gene: .; j_gene: TRBJ2-7; abundance: .; v_gene: TRBV5-1; CDR3nt: TGCGCCAGCAGCACCGGACACTCCTCCTACGAGCAGTACTTC; CDR3aa: CASSTGHSSYEQYF
d_gene: .; j_gene: TRBJ1-1; abundance: .; v_gene: TRBV5-1; CDR3nt: TGCGCCAGCAGCTTGGCCGGAGACGGGACTGAAGCTTTCTTT; CDR3aa: CASSLAGDGTEAFF
d_gene: .; j_gene: TRBJ1-1; abundance: .; v_gene: TRBV25-1; CDR3nt: TGTGCCAGCAGGCTCCTGGGTGACGCTGAAGCTTTCTTT; CDR3aa: CASRLLGDAEAFF
d_gene: .; j_gene: TRBJ2-1; abundance: .; v_gene: TRBV20-1; CDR3nt: TGCAGTGCCCCCGCCGGCAATGAGCAGTTCTTC; CDR3aa: CSAPAGNEQFF
d_gene: .; j_gene: TRBJ2-5; abundance: .; v_gene: TRBV29-1; CDR3nt: TGCAGCGCCAGTCAATCCCATGGAGAGACCCAGTACTTC; CDR3aa: CSASQSHGETQYF
d_gene: .; j_gene: TRBJ2-1; abundance: .; v_gene: TRBV7-9; CDR3nt: TGTGCCAGCAGCTTAGTTAGCCTCGTAGACAATGAGCAGTTCTTC; CDR3aa: CASSLVSLVDNEQFF
d_gene: .; j_gene: TRBJ1-1; abundance: .; v_gene: TRBV28; CDR3nt: TGTGCCAGCAGCCCTGCCCTGGGCCGAAAAGCTTTCTTT; CDR3aa: CASSPALGRKAFF